This TCR beta chain was captured by sequencing in a study of shared clonotypes between healthy human individuals. Across the whole study: Those who served as donors were a couple of women and a few men between the ages of 18 and 49. The study, taken as a whole, reports: Clonotypes shared by all four sorted-subset donors had higher generation probabilities than non-shared clonotypes.

Naive CD8 cells were CD45RO-negative, positively selected for CCR7, excluding terminally differentiated effector memory CD45RA+ cells. Every contributor of samples was a Caucasian grown-up residing in Nashville, Tennessee. Points on this clone: Its antigen is unknown.

TCRdb's copy holds only in-frame clones and misses some; the assay was immunoSEQ multiplex PCR. The top ten clones hold 1.7% of a sample with around 2.1 million clones, 90% to 95% of them seen once. CDR3 length: 21 amino acids. Trimming stripped 4 bases from V and 2 bases from J, with 31 bases between. Germline CDR1 is SGDLS and CDR2 is YYNGEE. The sequencing sample was made of naive CD8+ T cells from PBMCs. V and J are TRBV9 and TRBJ2-1, with D perhaps matching TRBD2 (7 bases). This clonotype was obtained from a man between 18 and 29 years old in good health. Some clones in this sample may be carry-over from other donors' samples. Here the CDR3 DNA reads TGTGCCAGCAGCCCCTACTCTGGCGCAACGGGGGGCCACAACCCCTACAATGAGCAGTTCTTC. It is translated as CASSPYSGATGGHNPYNEQFF. Full variable domain (missing parts from reference TRBV9 and TRBJ2-1): DSGVTQTPKHLITATGQRVTLRCSPRSGDLSVYWYQQSLDQGLQFLIQYYNGEERAKGNILERFSAQQFPDLHSELNLSSLELGDSALYFCASSPYSGATGGHNPYNEQFFGPGTRLTVL.